This T cell receptor (beta chain) was captured in a study of CD8 T cells in ankylosing spondylitis. Overall study results and limits: Past studies reported some motif variants in reactive arthritis synovial fluid and blood.

This clonotype was observed at least ten times. Antigen: not known. Quantitative barcoded 5'-RACE was used to prepare TCR beta libraries. TCRdb reanalysed the 5' RACE reads using MiXCR and keeps one entry per CDR3 protein. The sample records 200,000 to 300,000 distinct CDR3 sequences, under 12% being singletons. The V end was cut by 2 bases, the J end by 4 bases, with 14 bases between. Germline lookup yields CDR1 SQVTM and CDR2 ANQGSEA. This CDR3 has 14 amino acids. The source of this sequence is a male donor with ankylosing spondylitis or in good health (not recorded which). V and J are TRBV29-1 and TRBJ2-5, with D tentatively TRBD1 (5 bases). The specimen sequenced was blood, either unsorted or a sorted T cell fraction (not recorded which). The CDR3 here is CSVERQFVGETQYF. The DNA for the CDR3 is TGCAGCGTTGAAAGACAGTTCGTCGGAGAGACCCAGTACTTC.